Listed below are T cell receptor beta chains from one sample, sequenced in a study of T cells in Graves' hyperthyroidism and ophthalmopathy. In TCRdb, the multiplex PCR reads were re-called with MiXCR into one record per CDR3 protein. The sample contains under 350,000 distinct CDR3 sequences, roughly an eighth of which appear only once. Sequenced sample: blood. The receptors were gathered from a woman aged 40 to 49 with Graves' hyperthyroidism. Each CDR3 is given with its conserved first and last residue. D genes are given only for firm matches. Clone sizes are given selectively: once, few, many, or a class where the clone is expanded.

V gene	clone size	J gene	D gene	CDR3 DNA	CDR3 protein
TRBV2	.	TRBJ1-1	TRBD1	TGTGCCAGCAGGGAACGCGGACAGGGGGATACTGAAGCTTTCTTT	CASRERGQGDTEAFF
TRBV19	.	TRBJ1-4	TRBD1	TGTGCCAGTAGTATTTGGACAGGGGGCGAAGATGAAAAACTGTTTTTT	CASSIWTGGEDEKLFF
TRBV11-2	many	TRBJ2-7	TRBD2	TGTGCCAGCCGGATAACGAGGACTAGCGGGAGGGGGGAGCAGTACTTC	CASRITRTSGRGEQYF
TRBV29-1	.	TRBJ2-6	.	TGCAGCGTTCGATCTAGTAGCTCTGGGGCCAACGTCCTGACTTTC	CSVRSSSSGANVLTF
TRBV29-1	few	TRBJ1-2	.	TGCAGCGTGATCTGGGTTGGGGCTAACTATGGCTACACCTTC	CSVIWVGANYGYTF
TRBV6-2/TRBV6-3	many	TRBJ2-1	TRBD2	TGTGCCAGCAGTTACCGCCCCGGACTAGGGTCCTATGAGCAGTTCTTC	CASSYRPGLGSYEQFF
TRBV2	many	TRBJ2-5	.	TGTGCCAGCAAGAGCGGCGAAGAGACCCAGTACTTC	CASKSGEETQYF
TRBV7-9	many	TRBJ1-1	.	TGTGCCAGCAGTCAGGGGCTTACAGGGTTCCCCCCTGAAGCTTTCTTT	CASSQGLTGFPPEAFF
TRBV6-6	few	TRBJ1-2	.	TGTGCCAGCAGTTACACCGGGGGGGATGACTATGGCTACACCTTC	CASSYTGGDDYGYTF
TRBV7-3	many	TRBJ2-5	TRBD2	TGTGCCAGCAGCTTTGGGCGGGAGGGCCCCCAGTACTTC	CASSFGREGPQYF
TRBV28	many	TRBJ2-7	TRBD1	TGTGCCAGCAGCTCCGGACAGGGTCCCCTCTACGAGCAGTACTTC	CASSSGQGPLYEQYF
TRBV20-1	many	TRBJ1-5	.	TGCAGTGCTAGAGTCGCGACAGCGAATCAGCCCCAGCATTTT	CSARVATANQPQHF
TRBV5-1	many	TRBJ2-4	.	TGCGCCAGCAGCTCTTCTATCGGCGTGGGATTGGCCAAAAACATTCAGTACTTC	CASSSSIGVGLAKNIQYF
TRBV6-1	many	TRBJ2-7	TRBD2	TGTGCCAGCAGTTCATTGGGGGGGAGGGAATACGAGCAGTACTTC	CASSSLGGREYEQYF